The clone carrying this TCR beta chain was seen more than once but under ten times. The sample comes from a study of T-cell memory formation after mild COVID-19. CDR3 length equals 15 residues. Germline assignment: CDR1 KGHSH and CDR2 LQKENI. The germline V and J ends were trimmed by 6 bases and 2 bases, with 16 bases remaining between them. TCRdb recomputed calls from the 5' RACE reads with MiXCR, one row per CDR3 protein. Among some 100,000 distinct CDR3 sequences, over 8.5% were seen once, and the ten largest hold roughly two fifths. The chain carries TRBV18 and TRBJ1-2; D call uncertain. Sequencing was performed on PBMCs or a T cell subset sorted from them (not recorded which). This TCR was sampled from a man aged 18 to 29 who had mild COVID-19 (a few samples of this study predate the infection). Cell type and time point are not known. CDR3 amino acids: CASSPGSNPNYGYTF. CDR3 DNA sequence: TGTGCCAGCTCCCCTGGGTCCAACCCGAACTATGGCTACACCTTC.